The rows below give T cell receptor beta chains drawn from one sample of a study of shared clonotypes between healthy human individuals. Generated by immunoSEQ multiplex PCR, the TCRdb table keeps only in-frame clones and is missing some. This sample has 2 million to 2.5 million clones; 90% to 96% occur once, and the top ten carry about 0.13%. Sequences were obtained from naive CD4+ T cells sorted from blood. These receptors came from a young man in good health. The CDR3 runs from the conserved cysteine through the conserved F or W. Fields, in order: V gene, CDR3 length, D gene, clone size, J gene, CDR3 protein, CDR3 DNA. The D gene is left open where the match is weak. The listing skips clone size in some rows; elsewhere it reads once, few, many or a size class.

>TRBV9|14|TRBD1|.|TRBJ1-6
CASSPRTGNSPLHF
TGTGCCAGCAGCCCTCGGACAGGGAATTCACCCCTCCACTTT
>TRBV13|16|.|.|TRBJ1-3
CASSLRSAASGNTIYF
TGTGCCAGCAGCTTAAGGTCGGCGGCTTCTGGAAACACCATATATTTT
>TRBV7-9|14|TRBD2|.|TRBJ2-1
CASSLGGSYNEQFF
TGTGCCAGCAGCTTGGGCGGGAGCTACAATGAGCAGTTCTTC
>TRBV19|13|TRBD2|.|TRBJ2-1
CATSGTSGGEQFF
TGTGCCACGAGCGGGACTAGCGGGGGTGAGCAGTTCTTC
>TRBV5-1|12|.|.|TRBJ2-7
CASSLVSGEQYF
TGCGCCAGCAGCTTGGTCAGCGGCGAGCAGTACTTC
>TRBV30|15|TRBD2|.|TRBJ2-2
CAWYSGRGDTGELFF
TGTGCCTGGTATAGCGGGAGGGGCGACACCGGGGAGCTGTTTTTT
>TRBV18|13|TRBD1|.|TRBJ2-7
CASSPGQGLEQYF
TGTGCCAGCTCACCGGGACAGGGATTAGAGCAGTACTTC
>TRBV5-6|13|.|.|TRBJ1-2
CAVGLTGSYGYTF
TGTGCCGTAGGATTAACAGGGAGCTATGGCTACACCTTC
>TRBV6-6|12|TRBD1|.|TRBJ1-1
CASWDRNTEAFF
TGTGCCAGCTGGGACAGGAACACTGAAGCTTTCTTT
>TRBV5-5|13|.|.|TRBJ2-7
CASSFQGSYEQYF
TGTGCCAGCAGCTTTCAGGGATCCTACGAGCAGTACTTC
>TRBV7-8|14|.|.|TRBJ2-7
CASSLRARGYEQYF
TGTGCCAGCAGCTTACGGGCCAGGGGTTACGAGCAGTACTTC
>TRBV30|16|.|.|TRBJ1-5
CAWSVRTVYSNQPQHF
TGTGCCTGGAGTGTGAGGACAGTATATAGCAATCAGCCCCAGCATTTT
>TRBV5-1|14|TRBD1|.|TRBJ2-7
CASSVDRDNYEQYF
TGCGCCAGCAGCGTTGACAGGGACAACTACGAGCAGTACTTC
>TRBV4-3|17|TRBD1|.|TRBJ2-3
CASSPWAQGAVTDTQYF
TGCGCCAGCAGCCCCTGGGCGCAGGGGGCAGTCACAGATACGCAGTATTTT
>TRBV2|14|.|.|TRBJ1-2
CASRTEGVIGGYTF
TGTGCCAGCAGGACCGAAGGGGTGATAGGAGGCTACACCTTC
>TRBV6-5|13|.|.|TRBJ1-2
CASSRTAFRGYTF
TGTGCCAGCAGTCGGACAGCGTTTAGGGGCTACACCTTC
>TRBV5-1|15|TRBD1|.|TRBJ1-4
CASSLRTGGNEKLFF
TGCGCCAGCAGCTTAAGGACAGGCGGTAATGAAAAACTGTTTTTT
>TRBV4-1|19|TRBD2|.|TRBJ2-2
CASRSSVGLAISGAGELFF
TGCGCCAGCAGATCTTCCGTGGGACTAGCGATCTCCGGAGCCGGGGAGCTGTTTTTT
>TRBV19|15|TRBD1|.|TRBJ1-4
CASSTRTGNGEKLFF
TGTGCCAGTAGCACCAGGACAGGGAACGGTGAAAAACTGTTTTTT
>TRBV28|14|.|few|TRBJ1-5
CASSTPSWGQPQHF
TGTGCCAGCAGCACCCCATCTTGGGGTCAGCCCCAGCATTTT
>TRBV6-5|14|TRBD2|.|TRBJ2-7
CASSRTTSANEQYF
TGTGCCAGCAGTCGAACGACTAGCGCCAACGAGCAGTACTTC
>TRBV7-9|12|.|.|TRBJ2-7
CASSSALGRESF
TGTGCCAGCAGCTCAGCCTTGGGACGAGAAAGTTTC
>TRBV15|15|.|.|TRBJ2-1
CAASTWARPYNEQFF
TGTGCCGCGTCGACCTGGGCTCGCCCCTACAATGAGCAGTTCTTC
>TRBV10-3|12|.|.|TRBJ2-7
CAISPGTNEQYF
TGTGCCATCAGTCCCGGGACAAACGAGCAGTACTTC
>TRBV30|13|.|.|TRBJ1-1
CAWRQAMNTEAFF
TGTGCCTGGCGCCAGGCCATGAACACTGAAGCTTTCTTT
>TRBV7-2|15|.|.|TRBJ2-2
CASSLVRGNTGELFF
TGTGCCAGCAGCTTAGTCCGGGGGAACACCGGGGAGCTGTTTTTT
>TRBV18|12|.|.|TRBJ2-7
CASSTSSYEQYF
TGTGCCAGCTCCACTAGCTCCTACGAGCAGTACTTC
>TRBV7-9|16|TRBD2|.|TRBJ2-3
CASSPGLAGSTDTQYF
TGTGCCAGCAGCCCCGGGCTAGCGGGGTCCACAGATACGCAGTATTTT
>TRBV11-2|13|.|.|TRBJ1-4
CASSLNTNEKLFF
TGTGCCAGCAGCTTAAATACTAATGAAAAACTGTTTTTT
>TRBV5-6|13|.|.|TRBJ2-7
CASSFNEVYEQYF
TGTGCCAGCAGCTTTAACGAGGTCTACGAGCAGTACTTC
>TRBV10-3|12|.|once|TRBJ2-3
CAIRDGTDTQYF
TGTGCCATCAGGGACGGCACAGATACGCAGTATTTT
>TRBV5-1|14|.|.|TRBJ1-1
CASSFGGKETEAFF
TGCGCCAGCAGCTTCGGCGGGAAGGAAACTGAAGCTTTCTTT
>TRBV30|17|TRBD2|.|TRBJ2-1
CAWSSLGLASFWDEQFF
TGTGCCTGGAGTAGCCTGGGACTAGCGAGCTTTTGGGATGAGCAGTTCTTC
>TRBV5-6|14|.|.|TRBJ1-2
CASSLARAIYGYTF
TGTGCCAGCAGCTTGGCTCGGGCGATCTATGGCTACACCTTC
>TRBV6-1|16|TRBD1|.|TRBJ1-5
CASSEAMTGGDQPQHF
TGTGCCAGCAGTGAAGCAATGACAGGGGGAGATCAGCCCCAGCATTTT
>TRBV10-3|13|.|once|TRBJ1-5
CAITDSSNQPQHF
TGTGCCATCACTGACAGTAGCAATCAGCCCCAGCATTTT
>TRBV30|13|.|once|TRBJ1-6
CAWRGHLQEPLHF
TGTGCCTGGAGGGGACACCTCCAAGAGCCCCTCCACTTT
>TRBV5-8|15|TRBD2|.|TRBJ2-7
CASTRASGRTYEQYF
TGTGCCAGCACCCGGGCTAGCGGGAGAACTTACGAGCAGTACTTC
>TRBV10-1|14|TRBD2|.|TRBJ2-3
CASSVTGTTSQQYF
TGCGCCAGCAGTGTAACCGGGACTACCAGTCAGCAGTATTTT
>TRBV30|13|.|.|TRBJ2-5
CATTTSGQETQYF
TGTGCCACGACGACGAGCGGCCAAGAGACCCAGTACTTC
>TRBV18|14|TRBD1|.|TRBJ1-2
CASSLGQGMGGYTF
TGTGCCAGCTCGCTGGGACAGGGGATGGGTGGCTACACCTTC